The entry below gives a single T cell receptor (beta chain) sequence along with its context. What it binds is unknown. Subsets obtained from CD4+ cells comprised CD45RA+ naive and CD45RA-negative memory cells. V lost 2 bases and J 1 base, leaving 11 bases between the germline ends. From germline, CDR1 is MNHEY and CDR2 SMNVEV (reference sequence). CDR3 size: 15 residues. The data are from a study of shared clonotypes between healthy human individuals. Study at large: Three CD4 naive, three CD4 memory, two CD8 naive and one CD8 memory plate were used per donor.

Clones were sequenced by immunoSEQ multiplex PCR, and TCRdb holds only the in-frame ones, with some missing. This sample has roughly 1,000,000 clones, with around 82% found just once. Study-wide findings and caveats: When compared with the clonotypes that were shared by all four sorted-subset donors, the non-shared clonotypes turned out to have lower generation probabilities.

The sequence came from a young man in good health. Some clones in this sample may be carry-over from other donors' samples. The chain employs TRBV27 and TRBJ2-5; D not resolved. Sample: memory CD4+ T cells from PBMCs. Subset given: CD45RA-negative fraction. The CDR3 sequence: CASSLEWQFQETQYF. CDR3 coding DNA: TGTGCCAGCAGTTTAGAGTGGCAGTTCCAAGAGACCCAGTACTTC.